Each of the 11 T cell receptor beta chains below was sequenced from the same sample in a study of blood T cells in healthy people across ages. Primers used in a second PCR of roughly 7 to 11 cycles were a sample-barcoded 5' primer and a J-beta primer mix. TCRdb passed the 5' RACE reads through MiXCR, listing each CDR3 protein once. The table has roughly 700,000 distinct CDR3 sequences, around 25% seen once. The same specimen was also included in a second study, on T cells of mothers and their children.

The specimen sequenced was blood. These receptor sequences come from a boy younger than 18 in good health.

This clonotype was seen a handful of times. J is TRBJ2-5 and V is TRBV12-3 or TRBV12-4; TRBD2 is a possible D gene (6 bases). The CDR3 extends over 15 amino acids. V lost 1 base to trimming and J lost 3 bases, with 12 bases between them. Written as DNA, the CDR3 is TGTGCCAGCAGTTTAGATGGAGGGAGGAAAGAGACCCAGTACTTC. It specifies CASSLDGGRKETQYF.

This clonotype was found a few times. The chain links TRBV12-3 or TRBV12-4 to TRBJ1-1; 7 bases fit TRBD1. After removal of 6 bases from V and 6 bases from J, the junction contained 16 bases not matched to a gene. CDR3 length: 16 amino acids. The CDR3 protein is CASRSGGLGGSAEAFF. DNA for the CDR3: TGTGCCAGCAGGTCAGGGGGGTTGGGTGGTAGCGCTGAAGCTTTCTTT.

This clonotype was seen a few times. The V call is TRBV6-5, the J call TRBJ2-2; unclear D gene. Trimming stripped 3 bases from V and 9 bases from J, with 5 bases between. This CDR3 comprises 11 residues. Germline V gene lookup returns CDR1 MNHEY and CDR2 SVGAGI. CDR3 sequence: CASSYDRELFF. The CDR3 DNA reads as TGTGCCAGCAGTTATGATAGGGAGCTGTTTTTT.

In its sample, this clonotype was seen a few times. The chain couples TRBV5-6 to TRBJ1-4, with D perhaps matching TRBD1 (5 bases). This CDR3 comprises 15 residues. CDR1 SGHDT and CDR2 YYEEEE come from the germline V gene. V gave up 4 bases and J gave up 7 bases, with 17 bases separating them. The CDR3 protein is CASSPGTTWGEKLFF. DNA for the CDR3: TGTGCCAGCAGCCCCGGGACCACTTGGGGTGAAAAACTGTTTTTT.

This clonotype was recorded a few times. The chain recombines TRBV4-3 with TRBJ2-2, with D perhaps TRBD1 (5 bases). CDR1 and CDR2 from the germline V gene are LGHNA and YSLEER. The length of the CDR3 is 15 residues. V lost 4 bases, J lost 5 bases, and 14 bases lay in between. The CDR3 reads CASSPETDPTGELFF. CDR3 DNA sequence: TGCGCCAGCAGCCCGGAGACAGACCCGACCGGGGAGCTGTTTTTT.

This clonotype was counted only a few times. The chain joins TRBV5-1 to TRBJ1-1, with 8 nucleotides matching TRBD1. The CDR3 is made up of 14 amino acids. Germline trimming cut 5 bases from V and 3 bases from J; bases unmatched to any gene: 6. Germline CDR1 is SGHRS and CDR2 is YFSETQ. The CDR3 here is CASREGQGHTEAFF. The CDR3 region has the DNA TGCGCCAGCAGAGAAGGACAGGGACACACTGAAGCTTTCTTT.

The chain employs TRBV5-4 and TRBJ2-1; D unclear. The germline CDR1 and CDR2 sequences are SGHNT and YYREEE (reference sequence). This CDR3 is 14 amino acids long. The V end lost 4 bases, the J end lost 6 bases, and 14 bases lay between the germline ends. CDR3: CASSITAGPNEQFF. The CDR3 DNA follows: TGTGCCAGCAGCATAACCGCAGGACCCAATGAGCAGTTCTTC.

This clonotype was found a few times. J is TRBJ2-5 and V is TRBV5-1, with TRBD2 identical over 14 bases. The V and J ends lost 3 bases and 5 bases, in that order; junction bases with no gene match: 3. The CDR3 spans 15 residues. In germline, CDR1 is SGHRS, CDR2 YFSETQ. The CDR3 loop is CASSSGTSGSETQYF. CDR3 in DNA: TGCGCCAGCAGCTCGGGGACTAGCGGGAGTGAGACCCAGTACTTC.

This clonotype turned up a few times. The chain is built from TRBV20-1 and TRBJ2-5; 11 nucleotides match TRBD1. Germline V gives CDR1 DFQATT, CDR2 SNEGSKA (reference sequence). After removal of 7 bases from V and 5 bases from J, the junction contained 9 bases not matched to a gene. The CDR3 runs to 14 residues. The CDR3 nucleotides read TGCAGTGGTGATTCCGGGACAGGGGGTGAGACCCAGTACTTC. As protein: CSGDSGTGGETQYF.

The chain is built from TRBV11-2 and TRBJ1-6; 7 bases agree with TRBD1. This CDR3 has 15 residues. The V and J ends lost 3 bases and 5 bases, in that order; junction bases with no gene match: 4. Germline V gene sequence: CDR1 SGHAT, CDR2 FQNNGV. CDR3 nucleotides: TGTGCCAGCAGCTTCTCGGGACAGAATAATTCACCCCTCCACTTT. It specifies CASSFSGQNNSPLHF.

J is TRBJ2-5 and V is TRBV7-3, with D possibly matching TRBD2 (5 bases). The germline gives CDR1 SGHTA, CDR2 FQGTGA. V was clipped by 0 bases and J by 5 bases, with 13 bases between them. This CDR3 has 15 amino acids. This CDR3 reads CASSLTDSPGETQYF. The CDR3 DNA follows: TGTGCCAGCAGCTTAACGGACTCTCCCGGGGAGACCCAGTACTTC.